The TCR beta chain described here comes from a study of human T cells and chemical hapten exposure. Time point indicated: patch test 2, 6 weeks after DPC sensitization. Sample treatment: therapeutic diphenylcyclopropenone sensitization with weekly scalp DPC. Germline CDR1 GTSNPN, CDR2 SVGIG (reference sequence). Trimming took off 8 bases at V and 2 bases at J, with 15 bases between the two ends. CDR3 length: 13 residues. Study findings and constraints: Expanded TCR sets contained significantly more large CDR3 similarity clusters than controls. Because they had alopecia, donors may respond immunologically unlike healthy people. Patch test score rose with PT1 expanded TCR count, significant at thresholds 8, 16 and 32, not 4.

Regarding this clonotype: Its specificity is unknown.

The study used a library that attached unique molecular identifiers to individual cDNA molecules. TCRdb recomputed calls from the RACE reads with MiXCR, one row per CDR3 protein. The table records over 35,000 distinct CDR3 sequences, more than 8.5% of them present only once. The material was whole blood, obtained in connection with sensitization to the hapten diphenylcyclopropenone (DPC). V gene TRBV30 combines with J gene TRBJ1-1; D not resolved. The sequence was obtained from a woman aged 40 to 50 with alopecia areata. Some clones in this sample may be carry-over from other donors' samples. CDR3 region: CAGYQNLNTEAFF. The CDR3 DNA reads TGTGCCGGATATCAAAACCTAAACACTGAAGCTTTCTTT.